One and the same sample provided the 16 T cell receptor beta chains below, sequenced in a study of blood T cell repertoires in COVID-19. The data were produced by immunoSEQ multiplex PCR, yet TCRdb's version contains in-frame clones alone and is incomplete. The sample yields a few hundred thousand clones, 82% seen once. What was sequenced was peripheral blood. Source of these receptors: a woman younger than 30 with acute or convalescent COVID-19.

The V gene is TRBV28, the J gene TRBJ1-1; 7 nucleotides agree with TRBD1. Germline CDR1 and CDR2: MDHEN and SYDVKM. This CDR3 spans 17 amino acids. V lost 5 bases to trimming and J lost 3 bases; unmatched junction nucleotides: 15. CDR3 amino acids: CASSPPFGQVDDTEAFF. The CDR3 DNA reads TGTGCCAGCAGTCCCCCCTTCGGACAGGTCGATGACACTGAAGCTTTCTTT.

CDR3 bases: TGTGCCAGTAGCCGCGGACAGGGACCCAATCAGCCCCAGCATTTT. This gives the protein CASSRGQGPNQPQHF. This chain uses TRBV19 with TRBJ1-5; 8 bases fit TRBD1. Trimming took 6 bases from V and 3 from J; bases not matched to a gene: 7. Looked up from germline, CDR1 is LNHDA and CDR2 is SQIVND (reference sequence). CDR3 length: 15 residues.

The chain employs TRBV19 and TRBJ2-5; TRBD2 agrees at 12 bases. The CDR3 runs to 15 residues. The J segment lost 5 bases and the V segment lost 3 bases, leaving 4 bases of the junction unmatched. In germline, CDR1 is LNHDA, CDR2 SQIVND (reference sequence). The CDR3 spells CASSIRLAGEETQYF. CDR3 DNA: TGTGCCAGTAGTATCCGACTAGCGGGAGAGGAGACCCAGTACTTC.

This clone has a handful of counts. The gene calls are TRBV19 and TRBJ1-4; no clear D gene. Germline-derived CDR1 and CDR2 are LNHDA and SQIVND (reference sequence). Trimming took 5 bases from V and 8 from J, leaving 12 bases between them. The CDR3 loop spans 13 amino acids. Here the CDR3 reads CASSLPWREKLFF. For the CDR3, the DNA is TGTGCCAGTAGTCTCCCCTGGAGAGAAAAACTGTTTTTT.

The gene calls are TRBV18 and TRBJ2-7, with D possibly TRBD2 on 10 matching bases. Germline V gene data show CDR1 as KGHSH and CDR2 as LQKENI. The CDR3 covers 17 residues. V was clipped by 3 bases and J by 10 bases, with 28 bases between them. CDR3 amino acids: CASSPGQGVLAGVEQYF. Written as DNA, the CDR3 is TGTGCCAGCTCACCGGGACAGGGAGTTCTAGCGGGAGTCGAACAGTACTTC.

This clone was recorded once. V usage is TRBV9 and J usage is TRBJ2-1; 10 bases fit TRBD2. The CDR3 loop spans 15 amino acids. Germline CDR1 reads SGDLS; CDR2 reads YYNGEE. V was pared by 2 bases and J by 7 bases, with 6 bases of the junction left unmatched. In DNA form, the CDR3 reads TGTGCCAGCAGCGTCACTAGCGGGGTCGGAAATGAGCAGTTCTTC. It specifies CASSVTSGVGNEQFF.

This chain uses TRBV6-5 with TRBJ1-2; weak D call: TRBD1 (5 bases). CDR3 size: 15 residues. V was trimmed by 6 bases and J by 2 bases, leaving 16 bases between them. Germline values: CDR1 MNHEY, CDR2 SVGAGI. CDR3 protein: CASRPGGEFNYGYTF. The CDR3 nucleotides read TGTGCCAGCAGACCAGGAGGGGAATTCAACTATGGCTACACCTTC.

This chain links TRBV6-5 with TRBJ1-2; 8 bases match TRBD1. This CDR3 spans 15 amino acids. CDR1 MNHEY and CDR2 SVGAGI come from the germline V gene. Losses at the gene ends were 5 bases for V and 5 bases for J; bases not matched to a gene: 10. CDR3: CASSPRIGTGYGYTF. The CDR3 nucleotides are TGTGCCAGCAGTCCGAGAATAGGGACAGGATATGGCTACACCTTC.

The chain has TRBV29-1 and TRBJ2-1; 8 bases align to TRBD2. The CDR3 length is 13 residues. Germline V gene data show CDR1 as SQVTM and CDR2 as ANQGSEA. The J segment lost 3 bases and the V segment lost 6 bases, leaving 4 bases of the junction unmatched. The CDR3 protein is CSVQAGDYNEQFF. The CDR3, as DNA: TGCAGCGTCCAAGCGGGAGACTACAATGAGCAGTTCTTC.

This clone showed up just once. The CDR3 DNA sequence: TGTGCCAGCAGCTTAGCGGCTAGCGCCAACTACGAGCAGTACTTC. Translation: CASSLAASANYEQYF. The chain carries TRBV7-6 and TRBJ2-7; D possibly corresponds to TRBD2 (6 bases). This CDR3 is built from 15 residues. V shed 0 bases and J shed 3 bases, with 12 bases lying between them. Germline-derived CDR1 and CDR2 are SGHVS and FNYEAQ.

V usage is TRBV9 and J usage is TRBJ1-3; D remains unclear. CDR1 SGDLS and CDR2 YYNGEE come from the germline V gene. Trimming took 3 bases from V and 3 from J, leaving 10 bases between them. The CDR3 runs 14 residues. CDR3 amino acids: CASSAGSFGNTIYF. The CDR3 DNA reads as TGTGCCAGCAGCGCCGGTTCGTTTGGAAACACCATATATTTT.

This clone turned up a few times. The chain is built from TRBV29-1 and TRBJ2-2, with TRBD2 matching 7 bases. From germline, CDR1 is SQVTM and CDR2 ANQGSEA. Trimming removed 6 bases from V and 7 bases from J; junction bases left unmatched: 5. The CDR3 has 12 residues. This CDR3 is CSVERDGGELFF. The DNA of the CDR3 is TGCAGCGTAGAGCGGGACGGCGGGGAGCTGTTTTTT.

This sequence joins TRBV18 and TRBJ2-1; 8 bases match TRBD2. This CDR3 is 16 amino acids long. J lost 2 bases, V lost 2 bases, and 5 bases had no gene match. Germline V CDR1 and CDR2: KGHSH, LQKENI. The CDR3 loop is CASSPLTSGPYNEQFF. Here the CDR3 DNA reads TGTGCCAGCTCACCATTAACTAGCGGACCCTACAATGAGCAGTTCTTC. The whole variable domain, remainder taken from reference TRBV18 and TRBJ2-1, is NAGVMQNPRHLVRRRGQEARLRCSPMKGHSHVYWYRQLPEEGLKFMVYLQKENIIDESGMPKERFSAEFPKEGPSILRIQQVVRGDSAAYFCASSPLTSGPYNEQFFGPGTRLTVL.

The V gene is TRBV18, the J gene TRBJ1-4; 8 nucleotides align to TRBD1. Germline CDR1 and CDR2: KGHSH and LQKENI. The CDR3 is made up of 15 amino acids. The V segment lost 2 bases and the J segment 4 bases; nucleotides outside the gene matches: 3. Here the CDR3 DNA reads TGTGCCAGCTCACCATGGGACAGGATTAATGAAAAACTGTTTTTT. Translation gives CASSPWDRINEKLFF.

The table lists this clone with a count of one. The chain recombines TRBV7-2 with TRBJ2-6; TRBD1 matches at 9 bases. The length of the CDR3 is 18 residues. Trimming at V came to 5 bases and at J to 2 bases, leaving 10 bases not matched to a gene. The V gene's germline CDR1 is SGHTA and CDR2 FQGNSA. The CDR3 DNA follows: TGTGCCAGCAGCCAGCGGACAGGGGTATATGCTGGGGCCAACGTCCTGACTTTC. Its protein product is CASSQRTGVYAGANVLTF. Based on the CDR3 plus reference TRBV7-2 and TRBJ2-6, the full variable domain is GAGVSQSPSNKVTEKGKDVELRCDPISGHTALYWYRQSLGQGLEFLIYFQGNSAPDKSGLPSDRFSAERTGGSVSTLTIQRTQQEDSAVYLCASSQRTGVYAGANVLTFGAGSRLTVL.

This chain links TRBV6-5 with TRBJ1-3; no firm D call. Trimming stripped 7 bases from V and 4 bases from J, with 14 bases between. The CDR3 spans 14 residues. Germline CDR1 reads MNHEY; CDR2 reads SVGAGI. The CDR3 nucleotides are TGTGCCAGCATCGAGTCCCCACAGGGAAACACCATATATTTT. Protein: CASIESPQGNTIYF.